One T cell receptor (beta chain) is described in this entry. What it recognizes is unknown. This sample was included in a study of T cell responses to AZD1222 COVID-19 vaccine. Findings of the study overall: The study found vaccine-associated CD4 TCRs spanning spike, dominant at 160-218 and 743-854. Reports say nearly half of spike-specific TCRs go after unmutated variant regions. Baseline serostatus was positive in only 5 to 7 AZD1222 recipients.

Assay used: immunoSEQ multiplex PCR; TCRdb lists only in-frame clones, some missing. This sample has 100,000 to 150,000 clones, with around 90% found just once. Sequencing was performed on peripheral blood, taken on day 0 of AZD1222 vaccination. This clonotype was obtained from an adult in good health.

The CDR3 bases are TGTGCCAGCAGTGGGCTTAGCGGGAGACGGGGAGAGCAGTACTTC. Its translation is CASSGLSGRRGEQYF. The chain combines TRBV28 with TRBJ2-7, with TRBD2 matching 9 bases. CDR3 length: 15 amino acids. Germline loops: CDR1 MDHEN, CDR2 SYDVKM. Trimming removed 5 bases from V and 7 bases from J; junction bases left unmatched: 12.